These 25 T cell receptor delta chains share one sample of origin, sequenced in a study of delta chains in infants with herpesvirus infections. Gamma-chain- and delta-chain-specific primers converted PBMC RNA into TCR cDNA. TCRdb applied CATT to the RT-PCR reads for clone calling. The table records about 380 delta-chain clones, about 23% of them present only once. The source was peripheral blood, collected at time point 1 of longitudinal follow-up. The receptor source for this set is a human donor who was a Ugandan infant, either HIV-exposed or HIV-unexposed (not recorded which).

Regarding this clone: This sequence is one base from a far larger clone and is likely a read error. The chain combines TRDV1 with TRDJ2, with 9 bases matching TRDD3. J was trimmed by 7 bases and V by 4 bases; bases with no gene match: 22. This CDR3 spans 20 amino acids. From germline, CDR1 is TSWWSYY and CDR2 QGS. The CDR3 loop is CALGGLNSYVYWGTGAQLFF. As DNA, the CDR3 is TGTGCTCTTGGGGGACTAAACTCCTACGTGTACTGGGGGACTGGAGCACAACTCTTCTTT.

Regarding this clone: TCRdb assigns this DNA the protein of a much larger clone, which departs from its translation at residue 8; this likely reflects a read error, and the protein shown comes from translating the DNA. The chain recombines TRDV2 with TRDJ3; unclear D gene. The germline CDR1 and CDR2 sequences are GEAIGNYY and EKD. This CDR3 region has 16 residues. Trimming removed 2 bases at V and 2 bases at J, with 9 bases between. For the CDR3, the DNA is TGTGCCTGTGACAAATTGAGCGCCTGGGACACCCGACAGATGTTTTTC. Translated: CACDKLSAWDTRQMFF.

In its sample, this clone was seen a few times. The gene calls are TRDV1 and TRDJ1; 9 bases map to TRDD3. Trimming removed 4 bases from V and 0 bases from J; junction bases left unmatched: 21. This CDR3 has 21 residues. Germline CDR1 reads TSWWSYY; CDR2 reads QGS. The CDR3 region is CALGGNPSILGDAPHTDKLIF. In DNA form, the CDR3 reads TGTGCTCTTGGGGGGAACCCCTCAATACTGGGGGACGCCCCCCACACCGATAAACTCATCTTT.

This clone is medium-sized by share. The chain uses TRDV2 and TRDJ2; TRDD3 matches at 10 bases. Germline assignment: CDR1 GEAIGNYY and CDR2 EKD. The CDR3 is 14 residues long. Losses at the gene ends were 3 bases for V and 5 bases for J; bases not matched to a gene: 2. The CDR3 DNA sequence: TGTGCCTGTGACCGACTGGGGGATACAGCACAACTCTTCTTT. This gives the protein CACDRLGDTAQLFF.

Remarks on this clone: This may be a read error, as it is one base from a much larger clone. This chain uses TRDV2 with TRDJ3; 9 nucleotides agree with TRDD3. After removal of 0 bases from V and 0 bases from J, the junction contained 14 bases not matched to a gene. Germline-derived CDR1 and CDR2 are GEAIGNYY and EKD. The CDR3 loop spans 22 amino acids. The CDR3 coding sequence is TGTGCCTGTGACACCGTGGGTGTACTGGGGGAGCTTAACTCCTGGGACACCCGACAGATGTTTTTC. Translated, it gives CACDTVGVLGELNSWDTRQMFF.

This clone was seen a few times. CDR3 sequence (DNA): TGTGCTCTTGGGGAATTGTGGGGGTACTTCTCCCACGGGGATAAACTCATCTTT. This encodes CALGELWGYFSHGDKLIF. This chain links TRDV1 with TRDJ1; possible D gene TRDD3, 6 bases. This CDR3 has 18 amino acids. Germline assignment: CDR1 TSWWSYY and CDR2 QGS. V was cut by 2 bases and J by 5 bases, with 24 bases left in between.

Worth noting for this clone: A far bigger clonotype differs at one base, so this is likely a read error. Distinct nucleotide sequences in the sample also encode this CDR3. The chain joins TRDV1 to TRDJ1; the D is unclear. Germline CDR1 TSWWSYY, CDR2 QGS. The CDR3 contains 14 residues. The CDR3 here is CALGELRYTDKLIF. Here the CDR3 DNA reads TGTGCTCTTGGGGAACTAAGGTACACCGATAAGCTCATCTTT.

This clone was recorded a few times. The chain recombines TRDV1 with TRDJ1; 12 bases align to TRDD3. Germline CDR1 TSWWSYY, CDR2 QGS. The V segment lost 5 bases and the J segment 1 base; nucleotides outside the gene matches: 11. The CDR3 has 18 amino acids. Here the CDR3 reads CALGKEITGGYFTDKLIF. Written as DNA, the CDR3 is TGTGCTCTTGGGAAGGAGATTACTGGGGGATACTTCACCGATAAACTCATCTTT.

As DNA, the CDR3 is TGTGCCTGTGATACTGGGGGATACGGCTCCTGGGACACCCGACAGATGTTTTTC. This codes for CACDTGGYGSWDTRQMFF. The chain employs TRDV2 and TRDJ3, with TRDD3 matching over 13 bases. CDR3 size: 18 residues. Germline CDR1 GEAIGNYY, CDR2 EKD. V gave up 4 bases and J gave up 0 bases; unmatched junction bases: 2.

The chain links TRDV1 to TRDJ3; TRDD3 aligns across 10 bases. The CDR3 consists of 23 residues. Germline CDR1 reads TSWWSYY; CDR2 reads QGS. V trimming: 1 base; J trimming: 2 bases; junction bases outside the gene matches: 17. The CDR3 loop is CALGERPRYGGGYRPWDTRQMFF. CDR3 coding DNA: TGTGCTCTTGGGGAACGTCCCAGGTATGGTGGGGGATACCGGCCCTGGGACACCCGACAGATGTTTTTC.

This chain connects TRDV2 to TRDJ1; D remains unclear. Germline V gene sequence: CDR1 GEAIGNYY, CDR2 EKD. The CDR3 covers 15 residues. The V and J ends lost 0 bases and 4 bases respectively, with 14 bases between them. Here the CDR3 reads CACDTAGGAHDKLIF. Written as DNA, the CDR3 is TGTGCCTGTGACACCGCAGGAGGGGCACACGATAAACTCATCTTT.

This clone is classed as large (0.1 to 1%). V is TRDV2 and J is TRDJ3, with 8 bases identical to TRDD3. The V and J ends lost 3 bases and 0 bases, in that order; junction bases with no gene match: 9. The CDR3 runs to 19 residues. The germline V gene has CDR1 GEAIGNYY and CDR2 EKD. CDR3 in amino acids: CACDRTGGYFSWDTRQMFF. CDR3 nucleotide sequence: TGTGCCTGTGACCGTACTGGGGGTTACTTCTCCTGGGACACCCGACAGATGTTTTTC.

A word on this clone: This likely came from a read error, as a far larger clone is one base away. This CDR3 is also generated by other DNA sequences in the sample. The rearrangement uses TRDV1 and TRDJ1, with 8 bases that match TRDD3. The CDR3 totals 23 residues. V shed 2 bases and J 0 bases; nucleotides not matched to a gene: 26. Looked up from germline, CDR1 is TSWWSYY and CDR2 is QGS. The CDR3 here is CALGEATGGSTLYWGPYTDKLIF. Written as DNA, the CDR3 is TGTGCTCTTGGGGAAGCAACCGGTGGATCCACTCTGTACTGGGGGCCGTACACCGATAAACTCATCTTT.

This clone is hyperexpanded (1% or more) by share. The same CDR3 can be traced to other DNA sequences in this sample. The J gene is TRDJ2, the V gene TRDV1, with no clear D. The CDR3 length is 16 residues. V lost 2 bases, J lost 4 bases, and 14 bases lay in between. Germline V lookup: CDR1 TSWWSYY, CDR2 QGS. Here the CDR3 reads CALGEKGLLSTAQLFF. The CDR3 region has the DNA TGTGCTCTTGGGGAAAAGGGGTTACTGTCGACAGCACAACTCTTCTTT.

Worth noting for this clone: Possible read error: a much larger clone is one base away. The CDR3 sequence is CACDTGEDTGDTRQMFF. DNA of the CDR3: TGTGCCTGTGACACGGGCGAGGATACGGGGGACACCCGACAGATGTTTTTC. V and J are TRDV2 and TRDJ3; 7 bases are shared with TRDD3. The ends lost 1 base at V and 5 bases at J; junction bases unmatched: 7. The germline V gene encodes CDR1 GEAIGNYY and CDR2 EKD. The CDR3 consists of 17 residues.

Note on this clone: It differs at one base from a far larger clone, so likely a read error. This chain joins TRDV3 and TRDJ1; TRDD3 aligns across 13 bases. Germline V gene lookup returns CDR1 TVYSNPD and CDR2 GDNSRS (reference sequence). This CDR3 is built from 23 residues. The CDR3, as DNA: TGTGCCTGTCTTCCACCTACATCAGACGCACCCGAGACTGGGGGATACGGCCCCGATGAACTCATCTTT. Translated: CACLPPTSDAPETGGYGPDELIF.

Worth noting for this clone: With a far larger clone one base away, a read error is the likely cause. The sample carries other DNA sequences with the same CDR3. The CDR3 is CALGETYRHWGMRGSWDTRQMFF. The CDR3 DNA is TGTGCTCTTGGGGAGACCTACCGACACTGGGGGATGAGAGGCTCCTGGGACACCCGACAGATGTTTTTT. V is TRDV1 and J is TRDJ3; 10 bases match TRDD3. Germline lookup yields CDR1 TSWWSYY and CDR2 QGS. CDR3 length: 23 residues.

Concerning this clone: A far larger clone is off by one base, so a read error is likely. Other DNA sequences in this specimen translate into the identical CDR3. The chain is built from TRAV29/DV5 and TRDJ1; 7 nucleotides match TRDD3. With V trimmed by 2 bases and J by 5 bases, 15 bases remained unmatched. The CDR3 is 16 amino acids. CDR1 and CDR2 (germline): NSMFDY, ISSIKDK. This chain's CDR3 is CAASKGGSPRPDKLIF. For the CDR3, the DNA is TGTGCAGCAAGTAAAGGGGGATCCCCAAGACCTGATAAACTCATCTTT.

This clone qualifies as medium-sized. V and J are TRDV1 and TRDJ2; 12 positions agree with TRDD3. CDR1 is TSWWSYY and CDR2 is QGS in the germline V gene. The CDR3 loop spans 23 amino acids. Trimming cost V 0 bases and J 0 bases; bases outside gene matches: 17. The CDR3 region is CALGELGPGEPGGYVALTAQLFF. The CDR3, as DNA: TGTGCTCTTGGGGAACTTGGGCCGGGAGAACCTGGGGGATACGTGGCTTTGACAGCACAACTCTTCTTT.

This clone was recorded a few times. It is likely a read error: a sequence one base away is far more abundant. The sample has other DNA sequences that encode this CDR3 too. The rearrangement joins TRDV1 to TRDJ2; D is uncertain. The V gene's germline CDR1 is TSWWSYY and CDR2 QGS. This CDR3 is built from 18 residues. The V gene lost 0 bases and the J gene lost 10 bases, with 24 bases spanning the gap. Here the CDR3 reads CALGELVGTVGRSGQLFF. The CDR3 region has the DNA TGTGCTCTTGGGGAACTCGTCGGCACCGTGGGTCGGTCGGGACAACTCTTCTTT.

Only one count was recorded for this clone. TCRdb's entry gives the protein of a much larger clone, which mismatches this DNA's translation at residue 6, likely from a read error; the protein reported here is translated from the DNA. V gene TRAV29/DV5 combines with J gene TRDJ1; perhaps TRDD3 as D (6 bases). V was cut by 2 bases and J by 3 bases, with 20 bases left in between. The CDR3 has 16 residues. Germline V gene data show CDR1 as NSMFDY and CDR2 as ISSIKDK. In DNA form, the CDR3 reads TGTGCAGCAAGTAAATGGGGATCCCCAAGACCCGATAAACTCATCTTT. It yields the protein CAASKWGSPRPDKLIF.

By sample fraction, this clone is large (0.1 to 1%). Other DNA sequences of this sample code for an identical CDR3. The chain uses TRDV3 and TRDJ1; 8 bases map to TRDD3. Germline CDR1 reads TVYSNPD; CDR2 reads GDNSRS (reference sequence). The CDR3 extends over 18 amino acids. Trimming removed 4 bases from V and 0 bases from J; junction bases left unmatched: 19. The CDR3, as DNA: TGTGCCTCTCCCCCTTTACCTGGGGGACGCCCGTACACCGATAAACTCATCTTT. It translates to CASPPLPGGRPYTDKLIF.

This clone is labeled large. This sequence joins TRDV1 and TRDJ1; D is perhaps TRDD2 or TRDD3 (6 bases each). Germline CDR1 reads TSWWSYY; CDR2 reads QGS. The V gene lost 0 bases and the J gene lost 0 bases, with 14 bases spanning the gap. This CDR3 has 17 amino acids. The CDR3 reads CALGELSYVGDTDKLIF. The CDR3 DNA reads as TGTGCTCTTGGGGAACTCTCCTACGTGGGGGACACCGATAAACTCATCTTT.

This clone ranks as large. The rearrangement joins TRDV3 to TRDJ1; unclear D gene. The CDR3 has 16 residues. Germline-derived CDR1 and CDR2 are TVYSNPD and GDNSRS (reference sequence). Between the trimmed V and J ends, which lost 3 bases and 2 bases, there was a span of 22 bases. CDR3 region: CAFPFPKKGLTDKLIF. Here the CDR3 DNA reads TGTGCCTTCCCCTTTCCAAAAAAGGGCCTAACCGATAAACTCATCTTT.

The table lists this clone with a few counts. The gene calls are TRDV1 and TRDJ1; maybe TRDD3 (8 bases). The V end was cut by 2 bases, the J end by 4 bases, with 26 bases between. Looked up from germline, CDR1 is TSWWSYY and CDR2 is QGS. The length of the CDR3 is 19 residues. The CDR3 loop is CALGETPSFQGDKGDKLIF. The CDR3 bases are TGTGCTCTTGGGGAAACACCTTCCTTCCAGGGGGATAAGGGCGATAAACTCATCTTT.